Each of the 11 T cell receptor beta chains below was sequenced from the same sample in a study of immune characterization of retroperitoneal liposarcoma. In TCRdb, the PCR reads were re-called with MiXCR into one record per CDR3 protein. The table shows roughly 9,700 distinct CDR3 sequences, with 25% to 35% occurring only once. Sequences were obtained from tumor tissue. These receptors were obtained from a female donor with retroperitoneal liposarcoma.

This clonotype appeared a few times. V gene TRBV7-1 combines with J gene TRBJ1-3; TRBD1 might be the D (6 bases). TRBV7-1 is an ORF, with its function uncertain. Trimming removed 5 bases at V and 0 bases at J, with 14 bases between. The CDR3 covers 16 residues. CDR3: CASSQQGSSSGNTIYF. CDR3 in DNA: TGTGCCAGCAGCCAACAGGGTTCTTCCTCTGGAAACACCATATATTTT.

This sequence joins TRBV12-3 or TRBV12-4 and TRBJ2-3, with D possibly TRBD2 on 5 matching bases. V was trimmed by 3 bases and J by 0 bases, leaving 22 bases between them. The CDR3 spans 19 residues. The chain's CDR3 is CASSFLEGPLSYSTDTQYF. The CDR3 region has the DNA TGTGCCAGCAGTTTTCTAGAGGGCCCTTTGAGTTACAGCACAGATACGCAGTATTTT.

This clonotype was observed many times. The V and J genes are TRBV12-3 or TRBV12-4 and TRBJ1-6; 7 bases are a match to TRBD1. The CDR3 totals 13 residues. V lost 2 bases, J lost 10 bases, and 2 bases stayed unmatched. The CDR3 coding sequence is TGTGCCAGCAGTTTAAGGGGGCAATCACCCCTCCACTTT. Its protein product is CASSLRGQSPLHF.

The table lists this clonotype with many counts. The V call is TRBV6-1, the J call TRBJ2-3; TRBD1 matches 7 bases. The CDR3 has 14 amino acids. The germline gives CDR1 MNHNS, CDR2 SASEGT. Trimming at V came to 6 bases and at J to 5 bases, leaving 8 bases not matched to a gene. The CDR3 sequence: CASRLIRDRDTQYF. DNA for the CDR3: TGTGCCAGCAGACTAATCAGGGACAGAGATACGCAGTATTTT.

Relative to its sample, this clonotype is medium-sized. V is TRBV7-9 and J is TRBJ2-5; 12 bases fit TRBD2. The CDR3 sequence is 15 residues long. CDR1 SEHNR and CDR2 FQNEAQ come from the germline V gene (reference sequence). J lost 2 bases, V lost 4 bases, and 2 bases had no gene match. The DNA for the CDR3 is TGTGCCAGCAGCTACGGACTAGCGGGGCAAGAGACCCAGTACTTC. This gives the protein CASSYGLAGQETQYF.

The chain links TRBV11-2 to TRBJ2-6, with 8 bases aligning to TRBD1. After removal of 5 bases from V and 2 bases from J, the junction contained 8 bases not matched to a gene. The CDR3 is 17 residues long. CDR1 and CDR2 (germline): SGHAT, FQNNGV. The CDR3 reads CASSPDRGLPGANVLTF. The CDR3 nucleotides read TGTGCCAGCAGCCCCGACAGGGGCCTGCCTGGGGCCAACGTCCTGACTTTC.

The chain joins TRBV11-2 to TRBJ2-1; unclear D gene. Germline V CDR1 and CDR2: SGHAT, FQNNGV. The CDR3 totals 14 residues. The V gene lost 3 bases and the J gene lost 10 bases, with 16 bases spanning the gap. CDR3 residues: CASSFAGPNYEQFF. In DNA, the CDR3 is TGTGCCAGCAGCTTCGCCGGGCCCAACTACGAGCAGTTCTTC.

This clonotype was seen only a few times. The chain combines TRBV27 with TRBJ2-1, with a weak D call TRBD2 (6 bases). V shed 7 bases and J shed 10 bases, with 20 bases lying between them. Germline assignment: CDR1 MNHEY and CDR2 SMNVEV (reference sequence). This CDR3 spans 14 amino acids. CDR3 amino acids: CASTLGGRGDEQFF. CDR3 coding DNA: TGTGCCAGCACCCTGGGGGGAAGAGGGGACGAGCAGTTCTTC.

In this sample, this clonotype turned up many times. This rearrangement joins TRBV6-1 to TRBJ2-3, with D maybe TRBD1 (7 bases). V lost 1 base and J lost 4, with 12 bases in between. There are 15 residues in the CDR3. The germline V gene encodes CDR1 MNHNS and CDR2 SASEGT. The CDR3 region is CASSEEAGGPDTQYF. The DNA of the CDR3 is TGTGCCAGCAGTGAAGAGGCAGGGGGGCCAGATACGCAGTATTTT.

With respect to this clonotype: The germline gene is not matched at one end of the junction; a read error may be the cause. The chain recombines TRBV4-1 with TRBJ2-3; 13 bases fit TRBD2. From germline, CDR1 is MGHRA and CDR2 YSYEKL. The CDR3 extends over 15 amino acids. CDR3 sequence reads: CASSQGTSGADTQYF. The CDR3 DNA is TGTGCCAGCAGCCAAGGGACTAGCGGGGCAGATACGCAGTATTTT.

This chain connects TRBV12-3 or TRBV12-4 to TRBJ2-1; TRBD2 might be the D (6 bases). The J call may not be correct, given that the DNA end is closer to TRBJ2-7. The CDR3 loop spans 21 amino acids. CDR3 nucleotide sequence: TGTGCCAGCAGTTTTAATACTGGGTCTAGCGAGGCTCCTCAATCCTACAATGAGCAGTACTTC. This encodes CASSFNTGSSEAPQSYNEQYF.